This T cell receptor (beta chain) was sequenced during a study of blood T cell repertoires in COVID-19. As for the study in general: COVID-19 samples collected from the United States, Italy and Spain covered acute and convalescent phases. PBMCs, B-cell-depleted T cells, or T cells provided the cDNA or gDNA that made up the material.

Clones were read by immunoSEQ multiplex PCR, and TCRdb kept only the in-frame ones, dropping some. The sample records roughly 180,000 clones, 82% being singletons. Germline loops: CDR1 DFQATT, CDR2 SNEGSKA (reference sequence). Trimming removed 3 bases from V and 7 bases from J; junction bases left unmatched: 21. This CDR3 region has 19 residues. The sequence came from a woman over 75 with active or convalescent COVID-19. This rearrangement joins TRBV20-1 to TRBJ1-6; 7 bases are a match to TRBD1. The sample consisted of peripheral blood. The CDR3 DNA follows: TGCAGTGCTAGTAGGCAGGGTTTGGCAGGGGGTATTAGAAATTCACCCCTCCACTTT. It yields the protein CSASRQGLAGGIRNSPLHF.